Ten or more counts support the clone carrying this T cell receptor beta chain. TCR beta libraries were built from RNA through three nested multiplex PCR rounds using modified ARM-PCR. TCRB cDNA was made from approximately 550 ng total RNA. TCRdb reprocessed the multiplex PCR reads with MiXCR, giving one entry per CDR3 protein. The sample has roughly 8,400 distinct CDR3 sequences; around 70% are singletons. CDR3 length equals 15 residues. V gave up 0 bases and J gave up 0 bases, with 7 bases separating them. Germline V gene lookup returns CDR1 SGHRS and CDR2 YFSETQ. This sample stems from a study of tumor-infiltrating lymphocytes in glioblastoma multiforme.

The material sequenced was brain tumor tissue. This clonotype was sampled from a male donor with glioblastoma. The chain links TRBV5-1 to TRBJ1-5; D remains ambiguous. CDR3 protein: CASSLDGASNQPQHF. For the CDR3, the DNA is TGCGCCAGCAGCTTGGACGGAGCTAGCAATCAGCCCCAGCATTTT. Looking up the rest from reference TRBV5-1 and TRBJ1-5 gives the full variable domain: KAGVTQTPRYLIKTRGQQVTLSCSPISGHRSVSWYQQTPGQGLQFLFEYFSETQRNKGNFPGRFSGRQFSNSRSEMNVSTLELGDSALYLCASSLDGASNQPQHFGDGTRLSIL.